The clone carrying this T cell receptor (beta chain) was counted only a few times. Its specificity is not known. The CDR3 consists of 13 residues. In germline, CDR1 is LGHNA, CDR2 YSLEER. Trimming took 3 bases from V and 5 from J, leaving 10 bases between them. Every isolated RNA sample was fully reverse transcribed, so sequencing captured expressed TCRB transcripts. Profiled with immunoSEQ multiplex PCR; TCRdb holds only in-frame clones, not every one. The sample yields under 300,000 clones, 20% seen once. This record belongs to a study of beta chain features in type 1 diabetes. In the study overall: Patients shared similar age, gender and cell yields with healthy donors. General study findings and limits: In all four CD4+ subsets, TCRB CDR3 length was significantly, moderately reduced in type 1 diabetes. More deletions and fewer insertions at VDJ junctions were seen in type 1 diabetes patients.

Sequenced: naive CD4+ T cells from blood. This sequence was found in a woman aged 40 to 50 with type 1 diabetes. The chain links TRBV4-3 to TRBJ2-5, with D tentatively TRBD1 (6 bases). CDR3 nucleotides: TGCGCCAGCAGCCACGGACAGAAGGAGACCCAGTACTTC. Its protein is CASSHGQKETQYF.